This T cell receptor (beta chain) was documented in a study of CD8+ T cells in alopecia areata. Study-level findings and limits: Relative to mice, TCR sharing across patients was less clear, a difference possibly HLA-related.

A word on this clone: The antigen remains unidentified.

The treatment here: oral pan-JAK inhibitor, 5-10 mg twice daily. Obtained from alopecia areata patients were lesional scalp punch biopsies along with peripheral blood. This CDR3 has 14 residues. In germline, CDR1 is MNHNS, CDR2 SASEGT. V was pared by 7 bases and J by 2 bases, with 12 bases between. The authors extracted RNA and reverse transcribed it into cDNA as the sequencing template. This table comes from immunoSEQ multiplex PCR, and its TCRdb copy is limited to in-frame clones, with some not included. The data show about 220,000 clones, 50% to 70% seen once. The V call is TRBV6-1, the J call TRBJ2-1, with D hard to call. Specimen: CD4+ T cells sorted from blood, collected at week 4, from a patient treated with tofacitinib. The receptor was isolated from a human donor with alopecia areata. CDR3 residues: CASKPYIAYNEQFF. The CDR3 DNA follows: TGTGCCAGCAAACCGTATATTGCCTACAATGAGCAGTTCTTC.